These 26 T cell receptor beta chains were all obtained from the same sample, sequenced in a study of spatial heterogeneity in lung cancer. MiXCR was run by TCRdb on the 5' RACE reads, yielding one entry per CDR3 protein. The sample lists more than 30,000 distinct CDR3 sequences, around 5% occurring once. The time point here: sample taken at primary tumor resection. Unsorted tumor, nontumor lung tissue or cryopreserved PBMC supplied the whole RNA. Sequenced here: PBMCs, sampled at surgery. The receptors here all came from a female donor with early-stage non-small cell lung cancer.

This clonotype was recorded at least ten times. The V gene is TRBV7-8, the J gene TRBJ2-5; TRBD1 aligns across 7 bases. Trimming removed 4 bases from V and 1 base from J; junction bases left unmatched: 3. Germline lookup yields CDR1 SGHVS and CDR2 FQNEAQ. The CDR3 totals 14 residues. The CDR3 DNA reads as TGTGCCAGCAGCTCCGGGACAGTCCAAGAGACCCAGTACTTC. Translating it yields CASSSGTVQETQYF. Full variable domain (outside the CDR3, taken from reference TRBV7-8 and TRBJ2-5): GAGVSQSPRYKVAKRGQDVALRCDPISGHVSLFWYQQALGQGPEFLTYFQNEAQLDKSGLPSDRFFAERPEGSVSTLKIQRTQQEDSAVYLCASSSGTVQETQYFGPGTRLLVL.

A few counts support this clonotype. V gene TRBV14 combines with J gene TRBJ1-4; 9 nucleotides line up with TRBD1. Looked up from germline, CDR1 is SGHDN and CDR2 is FVKESK. CDR3 length: 17 residues. The ends lost 1 base at V and 8 bases at J; junction bases unmatched: 11. The CDR3 region is CASSQGLTGGLSEKLFF. The CDR3 DNA follows: TGTGCCAGCAGCCAAGGGCTAACAGGGGGCTTATCGGAAAAACTGTTTTTT.

In its sample, this clonotype was seen many times. The chain carries TRBV4-3 and TRBJ2-1; TRBD1 agrees at 8 bases. This CDR3 comprises 16 residues. The trim removed 4 bases at V and 1 base at J, leaving 6 bases unmatched. The germline gives CDR1 LGHNA, CDR2 YSLEER. The CDR3 sequence is CASSPPGGLSYNEQFF. The CDR3 coding sequence is TGCGCCAGCAGCCCACCAGGGGGCTTGTCCTACAATGAGCAGTTCTTC.

This clonotype was observed a few times. The rearrangement links TRBV7-9 to TRBJ2-5, with D maybe TRBD2 (6 bases). CDR1 and CDR2 (germline): SEHNR, FQNEAQ (reference sequence). The V end was cut by 3 bases, the J end by 4 bases, with 15 bases between. The length of the CDR3 is 15 residues. In DNA form, the CDR3 reads TGTGCCAGCAGCTTCCCCGGGGGACGACTAGAGACCCAGTACTTC. This codes for CASSFPGGRLETQYF.

This clonotype was recorded many times. The chain joins TRBV4-1 to TRBJ2-2, with TRBD2 as a possible D gene (6 bases). This CDR3 spans 15 amino acids. V was trimmed by 2 bases and J by 7 bases, leaving 14 bases between them. Germline CDR1 and CDR2: MGHRA and YSYEKL. The CDR3 region has the DNA TGCGCCAGCAGCCAACTGGGGGGAGTGGGCGGGGAGCTGTTTTTT. The encoded protein is CASSQLGGVGGELFF.

This clonotype has a count of ten or more. The chain links TRBV2 to TRBJ1-1; no definite D call. Trimming cost V 5 bases and J 0 bases, with 7 bases left between them. The germline V gene encodes CDR1 SNHLY and CDR2 FYNNEI. The CDR3 has 13 amino acids. CDR3 sequence (DNA): TGTGCCAGCAGTACCGATTTGAACACTGAAGCTTTCTTT. This codes for CASSTDLNTEAFF.

This clonotype was observed many times. The genes are TRBV9 and TRBJ2-1; 8 bases map to TRBD2. J gave up 2 bases and V 4 bases, and 5 bases lay outside the gene matches. Germline CDR1 and CDR2: SGDLS and YYNGEE. The CDR3 loop spans 15 amino acids. CDR3 DNA: TGTGCCAGCAGCTCCCGGACTAGCCCCTACAATGAGCAGTTCTTC. It specifies CASSSRTSPYNEQFF.

This clonotype was counted ten times or more. This chain links TRBV20-1 with TRBJ1-5; 12 positions agree with TRBD1. Looked up from germline, CDR1 is DFQATT and CDR2 is SNEGSKA (reference sequence). Unmatched junction bases numbered 8, after V lost 4 bases and J lost 4 bases. The CDR3 has 16 residues. CDR3: CSAITGTGGQNQPQHF. The CDR3 coding sequence is TGCAGTGCTATTACCGGGACAGGGGGCCAGAATCAGCCCCAGCATTTT.

This clonotype was found many times. V gene TRBV12-3 or TRBV12-4 combines with J gene TRBJ2-2; D remains unclear. Trimming removed 0 bases at V and 7 bases at J, with 9 bases between. CDR3 length: 14 residues. The CDR3 nucleotides are TGTGCCAGCAGTTTAGCGCTAAGGGTCGGGGAGCTGTTTTTT. Its translation is CASSLALRVGELFF.

By frequency in the sample, this clonotype is medium-sized. The chain couples TRBV5-6 to TRBJ1-5; D gene uncertain. CDR3 length: 14 amino acids. The V end lost 2 bases, the J end lost 4 bases, and 10 bases lay between the germline ends. The germline gives CDR1 SGHDT, CDR2 YYEEEE. The DNA for the CDR3 is TGTGCCAGCAGCTTTAATCCGGGGAATCAGCCCCAGCATTTT. It is translated as CASSFNPGNQPQHF.

This clonotype is labeled as medium-sized (0.01 to 0.1%). V gene TRBV27 combines with J gene TRBJ2-3; TRBD1 aligns across 7 bases. J gave up 5 bases and V 3 bases, and 2 bases lay outside the gene matches. The CDR3 totals 13 residues. Per the germline V gene, CDR1 is MNHEY and CDR2 is SMNVEV (reference sequence). The CDR3 bases are TGTGCCAGCAGTTTGAGGGGGCAAGATACGCAGTATTTT. As protein: CASSLRGQDTQYF.

In its sample, this clonotype was seen a few times. The rearrangement uses TRBV10-2 and TRBJ2-5, with D possibly TRBD2 on 6 matching bases. Germline assignment: CDR1 WSHSY and CDR2 SAAADI. This CDR3 has 13 residues. Between the trimmed V and J ends, which lost 3 bases and 6 bases, there was a span of 11 bases. This CDR3 reads CASSDTSFQTQYF. In nucleotides, the CDR3 is TGCGCCAGCAGTGACACTAGCTTCCAGACCCAGTACTTC.

At least ten counts were recorded for this clonotype. The chain joins TRBV10-3 to TRBJ2-1; no clear D. The germline V gene encodes CDR1 ENHRY and CDR2 SYGVKD. The CDR3 has 13 residues. The V gene lost 6 bases and the J gene lost 9 bases, with 15 bases spanning the gap. CDR3 nucleotides: TGTGCCATCAGGGGTTTCGGGTCCGGTGAGCAGTTCTTC. Encoded protein: CAIRGFGSGEQFF.

This clonotype was counted many times. This chain joins TRBV13 and TRBJ2-7; 10 bases line up with TRBD1. Germline CDR1 is PRHDT and CDR2 is FYEKMQ (reference sequence). The V segment lost 5 bases and the J segment 3 bases; nucleotides outside the gene matches: 7. This CDR3 has 15 residues. This CDR3 is CASSTRTGGLYEQYF. CDR3 DNA: TGTGCCAGCAGCACCCGGACAGGGGGGCTCTACGAGCAGTACTTC.

This chain uses TRBV5-1 with TRBJ2-3; TRBD2 agrees at 7 bases. V lost 0 bases, J lost 0 bases, and 13 bases stayed unmatched. The CDR3 spans 19 residues. Germline-derived CDR1 and CDR2 are SGHRS and YFSETQ. CDR3 sequence (DNA): TGCGCCAGCAGCTTGGATGCAAGCGGGGTCTCCTCTAGCACAGATACGCAGTATTTT. Its protein product is CASSLDASGVSSSTDTQYF.

This clonotype has ten or more counts. The CDR3 bases are TGTGCCAGCTCGGGGCAGAATGAAAAACTGTTTTTT. Its protein product is CASSGQNEKLFF. V is TRBV25-1 and J is TRBJ1-4; tentative D call: TRBD1 (5 bases). This CDR3 has 12 residues. V lost 8 bases to trimming and J lost 5 bases, with 9 bases between them. The V gene's germline CDR1 is MGHDK and CDR2 SYGVNS.

This clonotype was counted at least ten times. The genes are TRBV11-2 and TRBJ2-3; D is unresolved. The germline gives CDR1 SGHAT, CDR2 FQNNGV. Between the trimmed V and J ends, which lost 1 base and 2 bases, there was a span of 10 bases. The CDR3 is 15 amino acids. CDR3 coding DNA: TGTGCCAGCAGCTTAGCCCAGGCGCTCACAGATACGCAGTATTTT. Protein: CASSLAQALTDTQYF.

The genes are TRBV18 and TRBJ1-3, with 7 bases fitting TRBD1. This CDR3 spans 16 amino acids. Germline trimming cut 2 bases from V and 2 bases from J; bases unmatched to any gene: 6. The V gene's germline CDR1 is KGHSH and CDR2 LQKENI. For the CDR3, the DNA is TGTGCCAGCTCACCAAGCGGACAGGACACTGGAAACACCATATATTTT. Its protein product is CASSPSGQDTGNTIYF.

On this clonotype itself: Since a much larger clone is just one base distant, this may be a read error. The rearrangement links TRBV2 to TRBJ2-7, with TRBD2 matching 14 bases. The CDR3 loop spans 15 amino acids. Germline lookup yields CDR1 SNHLY and CDR2 FYNNEI. The CDR3 DNA reads as TGTGTCAGCAGCGGACTAGCGGGGGGCTCCTACGAGCAGTACTTC. This gives the protein CVSSGLAGGSYEQYF. Full variable domain (rest looked up from reference TRBV2 and TRBJ2-7): EPEVTQTPSHQVTQMGQEVILRCVPISNHLYFYWYRQILGQKVEFLVSFYNNEISEKSEIFDDQFSVERPDGSNFTLKIRSTKLEDSAMYFCVSSGLAGGSYEQYFGPGTRLTVT.

This clonotype was observed at least ten times. The chain combines TRBV5-1 with TRBJ2-1; TRBD2 agrees at 7 bases. J lost 3 bases, V lost 4 bases, and 7 bases had no gene match. Germline loops: CDR1 SGHRS, CDR2 YFSETQ. The CDR3 totals 15 residues. CDR3 amino acids: CASSPSQRGYNEQFF. The CDR3 DNA reads TGCGCCAGCAGCCCGTCGCAGCGGGGCTACAATGAGCAGTTCTTC.

V usage is TRBV20-1 and J usage is TRBJ1-2, with a possible D match to TRBD1 (5 bases). Trimming removed 3 bases from V and 4 bases from J, with 27 bases in between. CDR3 length: 18 amino acids. Germline CDR1 DFQATT, CDR2 SNEGSKA (reference sequence). As DNA, the CDR3 is TGCAGTGCTAGTTTAGGAGGGGTCGGCGCGAAGACCTCCTATGGCTACACCTTC. Its protein is CSASLGGVGAKTSYGYTF.

This clonotype occurred many times. This chain links TRBV27 with TRBJ1-1, with unresolved D. Germline CDR1 reads MNHEY; CDR2 reads SMNVEV (reference sequence). V gave up 3 bases and J gave up 4 bases, with 12 bases separating them. The CDR3 is 14 residues long. CDR3 sequence: CASSLIAGATEAFF. The CDR3 DNA sequence: TGTGCCAGCAGTTTGATCGCCGGCGCCACTGAAGCTTTCTTT.

This clonotype showed up just a few times. This sequence joins TRBV14 and TRBJ2-2; weak D call: TRBD1 (5 bases). Germline CDR1 is SGHDN and CDR2 is FVKESK. The V and J ends lost 0 bases and 5 bases respectively, with 16 bases between them. CDR3 length equals 17 residues. For the CDR3, the DNA is TGTGCCAGCAGCCAAGATTCGGGCAGGGCCCTGACCGGGGAGCTGTTTTTT. Translation gives CASSQDSGRALTGELFF.

This clonotype occurred many times. DNA for the CDR3: TGCGCCAGCAGCCCGGGCGCAGGACTAACCGGGGAGCTGTTTTTT. Protein product: CASSPGAGLTGELFF. The rearrangement joins TRBV5-1 to TRBJ2-2, with a possible D match to TRBD2 (6 bases). Looked up from germline, CDR1 is SGHRS and CDR2 is YFSETQ. CDR3 size: 15 residues. V was shortened by 4 bases and J by 5 bases, with 15 bases between the two germline ends.

The chain is built from TRBV7-9 and TRBJ1-3, with 7 nucleotides matching TRBD1. The J segment lost 4 bases and the V segment lost 3 bases, leaving 3 bases of the junction unmatched. The CDR3 covers 14 residues. Germline V gene lookup returns CDR1 SEHNR and CDR2 FQNEAQ (reference sequence). The CDR3 bases are TGTGCCAGCAGCTTTCCGACAGGGGGAAACACCATATATTTT. Translation gives CASSFPTGGNTIYF.

There are a few counts of this clonotype. The chain links TRBV30 to TRBJ1-6; D is ambiguous. The V end was cut by 0 bases, the J end by 5 bases, with 8 bases between. Germline V CDR1 and CDR2: GTSNPN, SVGIG (reference sequence). The CDR3 contains 14 residues. The CDR3 region is CAWSVSRNNSPLHF. The CDR3 region has the DNA TGTGCCTGGAGTGTATCGCGGAATAATTCACCCCTCCACTTT.